This TCR beta chain was retrieved from a study of OX40 agonist ivuxolimab in advanced cancers. The CDR3 totals 16 residues. Trimming took 0 bases from V and 3 from J, leaving 16 bases between them. CDR1 is SGHDT and CDR2 is YYEEEE in the germline V gene. Profiling relied on immunoSEQ multiplex PCR, and the TCRdb table lists in-frame clones only, not all of them. The sample lists about 78,000 clones, 92% occurring once. This chain uses TRBV5-6 with TRBJ2-7; D possibly corresponds to TRBD1 (6 bases). This clonotype was obtained from an adult with an advanced solid tumor such as melanoma, head and neck, liver or kidney cancer. The sequenced sample was CD4+ or CD8+ T cells sorted from blood, obtained in a trial of the OX40 agonist ivuxolimab. CDR3 residues: CASSLANSGQLYEQYF. CDR3 DNA: TGTGCCAGCAGCTTGGCCAATAGTGGACAGCTCTACGAGCAGTACTTC.